The 8 T cell receptor beta chains below all came from one sample that was sequenced in a study of cytomegalovirus exposure and HLA in healthy donors. Some clones are missing from TCRdb's copy, which holds only in-frame ones; the method was immunoSEQ multiplex PCR. The table shows around 100,000 clones, with 85% occurring only once. Sequenced material: PBMCs. The receptors were gathered from a man aged 18 to 30 in good health and CMV-seropositive.

The V gene is TRBV5-1, the J gene TRBJ1-2; the D gene is possibly TRBD1 (6 bases). The CDR3 is 15 residues long. The V end lost 0 bases, the J end lost 4 bases, and 13 bases lay between the germline ends. Germline-derived CDR1 and CDR2 are SGHRS and YFSETQ. The CDR3 sequence is CASSLGWGRIYGYTF. DNA of the CDR3: TGCGCCAGCAGCTTGGGCTGGGGGCGCATCTATGGCTACACCTTC.

The V call is TRBV25-1, the J call TRBJ2-1; D may be TRBD1 (6 bases). The CDR3 has 12 amino acids. Germline V gene sequence: CDR1 MGHDK, CDR2 SYGVNS. Trimming removed 6 bases from V and 6 bases from J, with 9 bases in between. CDR3: CASSSRGNEQFF. Here the CDR3 DNA reads TGTGCCAGCAGCTCCAGGGGCAATGAGCAGTTCTTC. Combining the CDR3 with reference TRBV25-1 and TRBJ2-1 gives the whole variable domain EADIYQTPRYLVIGTGKKITLECSQTMGHDKMYWYQQDPGMELHLIHYSYGVNSTEKGDLSSESTVSRIRTEHFPLTLESARPSHTSQYLCASSSRGNEQFFGPGTRLTVL.

This rearrangement joins TRBV19 to TRBJ2-2, with TRBD2 identical over 8 bases. Per germline, CDR1 LNHDA and CDR2 SQIVND (reference sequence). This CDR3 contains 16 residues. Losses at the gene ends were 3 bases for V and 4 bases for J; bases not matched to a gene: 7. CDR3 protein: CASSMGAGGATGELFF. CDR3 bases: TGTGCCAGTAGTATGGGGGCGGGGGGCGCCACCGGGGAGCTGTTTTTT.

The chain is built from TRBV28 and TRBJ2-5, with 8 bases identical to TRBD2. The length of the CDR3 is 14 residues. With V trimmed by 2 bases and J by 4 bases, 3 bases remained unmatched. From germline, CDR1 is MDHEN and CDR2 SYDVKM. DNA of the CDR3: TGTGCCAGCAGTTTAGCCCGGGGGGGAGAGACCCAGTACTTC. Residues: CASSLARGGETQYF.

This clone was recorded only once. This chain connects TRBV29-1 to TRBJ2-3; weak D call: TRBD2 (6 bases). The CDR3 is 14 amino acids. Per the germline V gene, CDR1 is SQVTM and CDR2 is ANQGSEA. V lost 2 bases, J lost 1 base, and 10 bases lay in between. The CDR3 protein is CSVERGRGTDTQYF. In DNA, the CDR3 is TGCAGCGTTGAACGGGGGAGAGGCACAGATACGCAGTATTTT.

This clone was counted a single time. The chain carries TRBV18 and TRBJ1-3; no clear D gene. The CDR3 is 16 residues long. Looked up from germline, CDR1 is KGHSH and CDR2 is LQKENI. Trimming pared 6 bases from V and 0 bases from J, leaving 15 bases between. In DNA form, the CDR3 reads TGTGCCAGCTCCCCCGGCACGTCTAGCTCTGGAAACACCATATATTTT. Translated: CASSPGTSSSGNTIYF. The entire variable domain, with the rest obtained from reference TRBV18 and TRBJ1-3, is as follows: NAGVMQNPRHLVRRRGQEARLRCSPMKGHSHVYWYRQLPEEGLKFMVYLQKENIIDESGMPKERFSAEFPKEGPSILRIQQVVRGDSAAYFCASSPGTSSSGNTIYFGEGSWLTVV.

V gene TRBV7-6 combines with J gene TRBJ2-1; D might be TRBD2 (7 bases). The CDR3 totals 14 residues. V was pared by 5 bases and J by 8 bases, with 16 bases between. The germline CDR1 and CDR2 sequences are SGHVS and FNYEAQ. CDR3 residues: CASSTHLGGDEQFF. As DNA, the CDR3 is TGTGCCAGCAGCACCCATCTAGGGGGGGATGAGCAGTTCTTC.

The chain combines TRBV7-9 with TRBJ2-5, with 8 bases that match TRBD2. The germline V gene encodes CDR1 SEHNR and CDR2 FQNEAQ (reference sequence). CDR3 length: 17 residues. Trimming at V came to 4 bases and at J to 5 bases, leaving 15 bases not matched to a gene. CDR3 bases: TGTGCCAGCAGCTCGGGGCTACCGGGAGGGCCTCCGGAGACCCAGTACTTC. It specifies CASSSGLPGGPPETQYF.